This T cell receptor beta chain was observed in a study of T cell changes during pregnancy in multiple sclerosis. CDR1 and CDR2 from the germline V gene are LNHDA and SQIVND (reference sequence). Trimming removed 1 base at V and 2 bases at J, with 6 bases between. This CDR3 is 13 amino acids long. Repertoires were generated with immunoSEQ multiplex PCR, while TCRdb's copy carries only in-frame clones and drops some. The sample contains tens of thousands of clones, more than 75% of which appear only once. The receptor comes from a female donor in good health, enrolled as a control in a pregnancy study. V gene TRBV19 combines with J gene TRBJ2-7; D unclear. The sequencing here drew on peripheral blood, taken in the first trimester of pregnancy. The CDR3 DNA reads TGTGCCAGTAGTATAGGTACTACCTACGAGCAGTACTTC. Protein sequence: CASSIGTTYEQYF.